Each of the 29 T cell receptor beta chains below was sequenced from the same sample in a study of immune characterization of retroperitoneal liposarcoma. Each CDR3 protein is one row after TCRdb ran MiXCR on the PCR reads. The sample has some 10,000 distinct CDR3 sequences, around 24% seen once. Input material: tumor tissue. The receptors stem from a female donor with retroperitoneal liposarcoma.

The rearrangement links TRBV7-2 to TRBJ2-1, with 7 bases fitting TRBD2. V shed 4 bases and J 13 bases; nucleotides not matched to a gene: 25. This CDR3 region has 18 residues. The germline V gene has CDR1 SGHTA and CDR2 FQGNSA. For the CDR3, the DNA is TGTGCCAGCAGCTCCGGCCGCCGTCAGCGGGGTCCGCAAGAGACCCAGTTCTTC. Its translation: CASSSGRRQRGPQETQFF.

This clonotype qualifies as medium-sized (0.01 to 0.1%). V gene TRBV6-1 combines with J gene TRBJ2-1; TRBD2 matches at 7 bases. The closer fit of TRBJ2-7 to the DNA end suggests the J call may be wrong. Germline assignment: CDR1 MNHNS and CDR2 SASEGT. The CDR3 runs to 12 residues. CDR3 sequence (DNA): TGTGCCACAATGCGGGGGAGAAGCGAGCAGTACTTC. It codes for CATMRGRSEQYF.

This clonotype rates as medium-sized. The rearrangement uses TRBV6-1 and TRBJ2-1; D might be TRBD1 (5 bases). This CDR3 has 14 residues. CDR1 is MNHNS, CDR2 SASEGT, per germline. Trimming removed 5 bases from V and 10 bases from J, with 18 bases in between. Here the CDR3 DNA reads TGTGCCAGCAGTACCGGACATACCCTCTACGAGCAGTTCTTC. It encodes CASSTGHTLYEQFF.

By sample fraction, this clonotype is medium-sized (0.01 to 0.1%). CDR3 nucleotides: TGTGCCAGCAGTTACACCCTTCCGGGACTAACCATAGCCAAAAACATTCAGTACTTC. It specifies CASSYTLPGLTIAKNIQYF. This rearrangement joins TRBV6-6 to TRBJ2-4; 7 bases fit TRBD2. Trimming at V came to 2 bases and at J to 0 bases, leaving 13 bases not matched to a gene. The CDR3 is 19 residues long. Germline V lookup: CDR1 MNHNY, CDR2 SVGAGI (reference sequence).

The genes are TRBV7-6 and TRBJ2-2; D is perhaps TRBD1 (5 bases). Deletions cut 1 base from V and 2 bases from J, with 5 bases between. Germline V gene sequence: CDR1 SGHVS, CDR2 FNYEAQ. This CDR3 is built from 14 residues. The CDR3 bases are TGTGCCAGCAGCTTAGGGGGCAACACCGGGGAGCTGTTTTTT. Residues: CASSLGGNTGELFF.

This clonotype has a count of ten or more. The chain couples TRBV11-3 to TRBJ2-1; TRBD2 aligns across 7 bases. The CDR3 sequence is 16 residues long. V trimming: 1 base; J trimming: 4 bases; junction bases outside the gene matches: 7. In germline, CDR1 is SGHNT, CDR2 YENEEA. The CDR3 here is CASSLGGLPSYNEQFF. In DNA, the CDR3 is TGTGCCAGCAGCTTAGGGGGACTACCTTCATACAATGAGCAGTTCTTC.

In this sample, this clonotype turned up a few times. This chain links TRBV6-1 with TRBJ2-1; the match to TRBD2 covers 8 bases. The DNA end favors TRBJ2-7, so the J call may be wrong. Germline CDR1 reads MNHNS; CDR2 reads SASEGT. The length of the CDR3 is 12 residues. The CDR3 region is CATRGGAYEQYF. CDR3 coding DNA: TGTGCCACCCGGGGGGGGGCTTACGAGCAGTACTTC.

The chain employs TRBV6-6 and TRBJ2-1; the D is unclear. The end of the DNA is better explained by TRBJ2-5, so the J call may be wrong. Germline CDR1 and CDR2: MNHNY and SVGAGI (reference sequence). This CDR3 is built from 11 residues. In nucleotides, the CDR3 is TGTGCCAGCAGAGACCCAGAGACCCAGTACTTC. The encoded protein is CASRDPETQYF.

The chain joins TRBV6-1 to TRBJ1-2; TRBD1 might be the D (6 bases). The CDR3 totals 12 residues. The V end lost 6 bases, the J end lost 8 bases, and 13 bases lay between the germline ends. Germline V CDR1 and CDR2: MNHNS, SASEGT. The CDR3 nucleotides are TGTGCCAGCAGCCCAGGGGCCTGGGGCTACACCTTC. As protein: CASSPGAWGYTF.

A word on this clonotype: This may be a read error: a much more frequent sequence differs by one nucleotide. The CDR3 carries no conserved terminal phenylalanine or tryptophan, so it likely arises from a read error. V gene TRBV6-7 combines with J gene TRBJ1-3; tentative D call: TRBD1 (5 bases). TRBV6-7 is marked as an open reading frame, function uncertain. Trimming took 10 bases from V and 1 from J, leaving 11 bases between them. This CDR3 has 13 amino acids. CDR3 loop: CAIRQLSGNTIYL. Here the CDR3 DNA reads TGTGCCATCAGACAGCTTTCTGGAAACACCATATATTTA.

This clonotype was detected many times. The rearrangement uses TRBV7-2 and TRBJ2-1; tentatively, D is TRBD2 (6 bases). Trimming removed 3 bases at V and 0 bases at J, with 12 bases between. Germline V gene lookup returns CDR1 SGHTA and CDR2 FQGNSA. The CDR3 length is 16 residues. CDR3 DNA sequence: TGTGCCAGCAGCTTGGAGGGCCTGAGCTCCTACAATGAGCAGTTCTTC. Amino acids: CASSLEGLSSYNEQFF.

A few counts support this clonotype. CDR3: CASSRRTSGQETQYF. The DNA of the CDR3 is TGTGCCAGTAGTCGCCGGACTAGCGGGCAAGAGACCCAGTACTTC. The rearrangement joins TRBV19 to TRBJ2-5; 11 bases match TRBD2. This CDR3 is built from 15 residues. Germline V gives CDR1 LNHDA, CDR2 SQIVND (reference sequence). The junction had 4 bases not matched to a gene; V was cut back by 5 bases and J by 2 bases.

This clonotype has only a few counts. J is TRBJ2-1 and V is TRBV6-1; D remains ambiguous. V lost 4 bases, J lost 13 bases, and 20 bases lay in between. From germline, CDR1 is MNHNS and CDR2 SASEGT. The CDR3 consists of 14 residues. The CDR3 loop is CASSGQYLQETQFF. The CDR3 DNA is TGTGCCAGCAGTGGTCAGTATTTACAAGAGACCCAGTTCTTC.

The chain has TRBV12-3 or TRBV12-4 and TRBJ1-6; D remains unclear. CDR3 length: 15 residues. V was shortened by 6 bases and J by 0 bases, with 9 bases between the two germline ends. The CDR3 DNA reads as TGTGCCAGCAGCCAAACTGACTCCTATAATTCACCCCTCCACTTT. This sequence encodes CASSQTDSYNSPLHF.

By frequency in the sample, this clonotype is medium-sized. The rearrangement links TRBV7-9 to TRBJ2-3; the match to TRBD1 covers 12 bases. Germline V gives CDR1 SEHNR, CDR2 FQNEAQ (reference sequence). The CDR3 is made up of 18 amino acids. Trimming at V came to 4 bases and at J to 5 bases, leaving 13 bases not matched to a gene. The CDR3 protein is CASSSPRRDRGHQDTQYF. CDR3 nucleotides: TGTGCCAGCAGCTCACCTCGCCGGGACAGGGGGCATCAAGATACGCAGTATTTT.

By share, this clonotype counts as medium-sized. The rearrangement uses TRBV5-5 and TRBJ2-5, with D perhaps TRBD1 (6 bases). The germline V gene has CDR1 SGHKS and CDR2 YYEKEE (reference sequence). Trimming took 0 bases from V and 9 from J, leaving 15 bases between them. The CDR3 covers 14 residues. The chain's CDR3 is CASSLGGGEAAQYF. CDR3 in DNA: TGTGCCAGCAGCTTGGGAGGGGGAGAGGCGGCCCAGTACTTC.

This clonotype came up many times. The V call is TRBV6-1, the J call TRBJ1-3, with D unresolved. Germline values: CDR1 MNHNS, CDR2 SASEGT. Trimming pared 2 bases from V and 1 base from J, leaving 6 bases between. This CDR3 has 14 residues. The CDR3 loop reads CASSEKWSGNTIYF. The DNA of the CDR3 is TGTGCCAGCAGTGAAAAGTGGTCTGGAAACACCATATATTTT.

The chain joins TRBV27 to TRBJ2-7, with 9 bases fitting TRBD1. Trimming cost V 3 bases and J 7 bases; bases outside gene matches: 10. This CDR3 has 15 amino acids. Germline V gives CDR1 MNHEY, CDR2 SMNVEV (reference sequence). The chain's CDR3 is CASSLGTGSVGEQYF. The CDR3 DNA reads TGTGCCAGCAGTTTGGGGACAGGGTCGGTTGGGGAGCAGTACTTC.

This clonotype was seen at least ten times. The chain recombines TRBV7-2 with TRBJ2-1; D call uncertain. The end of the DNA aligns better with TRBJ2-7, so the J call may be wrong. The germline CDR1 and CDR2 sequences are SGHTA and FQGNSA. The CDR3 loop spans 14 amino acids. CDR3 sequence (DNA): TGTGCCAGCAGCCGTGATCAGGCGTACTACGAGCAGTACTTC. Translated: CASSRDQAYYEQYF.

The rearrangement links TRBV6-6 to TRBJ1-1; TRBD1 matches 7 bases. CDR1 and CDR2 from the germline V gene are MNHNY and SVGAGI (reference sequence). The V and J ends lost 1 base and 0 bases, in that order; junction bases with no gene match: 2. The CDR3 sequence is 15 residues long. The CDR3 here is CASSYLGTVNTEAFF. CDR3 sequence (DNA): TGTGCCAGCAGTTACTTGGGGACAGTGAACACTGAAGCTTTCTTT.

This clonotype was observed once. V is TRBV6-1 and J is TRBJ2-5, with D possibly TRBD1 on 6 matching bases. Per the germline V gene, CDR1 is MNHNS and CDR2 is SASEGT. The CDR3 covers 16 residues. Between the trimmed V and J ends, which lost 0 bases and 4 bases, there was a span of 15 bases. This CDR3 reads CASSEAQGWGTETQYF. The CDR3 region has the DNA TGTGCCAGCAGTGAAGCACAGGGATGGGGCACAGAGACCCAGTACTTC.

This clonotype is judged medium-sized (0.01 to 0.1%). The gene calls are TRBV6-1 and TRBJ2-1, with TRBD2 matching 15 bases. The CDR3 is 15 residues long. V lost 7 bases to trimming and J lost 6 bases; unmatched junction nucleotides: 4. The germline V gene encodes CDR1 MNHNS and CDR2 SASEGT. CDR3 amino acids: CASNPGLAGGNEQFF. CDR3 bases: TGTGCCAGCAATCCGGGACTAGCGGGAGGCAATGAGCAGTTCTTC.

This rearrangement joins TRBV5-1 to TRBJ2-5, with 7 nucleotides matching TRBD2. The J call may be incorrect, as the DNA end agrees better with TRBJ2-7. The CDR3 runs 14 residues. CDR1 and CDR2 from the germline V gene are SGHRS and YFSETQ. CDR3 sequence: CASSLGEGPNEQYF. The CDR3, as DNA: TGCGCCAGCAGCTTGGGGGAGGGCCCCAACGAGCAGTACTTC.

V usage is TRBV7-2 and J usage is TRBJ2-1; D is undetermined. The tail of the sequence fits TRBJ2-7 better, so the J call may be wrong. Germline V gene lookup returns CDR1 SGHTA and CDR2 FQGNSA. This CDR3 contains 16 residues. The CDR3 reads CASSLASSSSYNEQYF. CDR3 sequence (DNA): TGTGCCAGCAGCTTAGCCAGCTCAAGCTCCTACAATGAGCAGTACTTC.

This clonotype occurred a few times. V is TRBV11-1 and J is TRBJ2-1, with TRBD2 matching 12 bases. Germline-derived CDR1 and CDR2 are SGHAT and FQDESV (reference sequence). The ends lost 1 base at V and 4 bases at J; junction bases unmatched: 11. This CDR3 region has 19 residues. This CDR3 reads CASSLEGLAGRLGYNEQFF. CDR3 in DNA: TGTGCCAGCAGCTTAGAAGGACTAGCGGGAAGGCTTGGGTACAATGAGCAGTTCTTC.

Judged by abundance, this clonotype is medium-sized. The chain employs TRBV25-1 and TRBJ1-1; TRBD1 might be the D (5 bases). V lost 3 bases and J 7 bases, leaving 12 bases between the germline ends. CDR3 size: 13 residues. Germline assignment: CDR1 MGHDK and CDR2 SYGVNS. The CDR3 region is CASSEPGPSEAFF. For the CDR3, the DNA is TGTGCCAGCAGTGAGCCGGGACCGAGTGAAGCTTTCTTT.

V is TRBV7-2 and J is TRBJ2-1, with D perhaps TRBD2 (7 bases). The J call may be incorrect, as the DNA end agrees better with TRBJ2-5. The CDR3 is made up of 15 amino acids. Germline V gene data show CDR1 as SGHTA and CDR2 as FQGNSA. CDR3 nucleotide sequence: TGTGCCAGCAGCTTAGCGGGGGGGGCCCGAGAGACCCAGTACTTC. Its translation: CASSLAGGARETQYF.

The V gene is TRBV6-1, the J gene TRBJ1-1, with D perhaps TRBD1 (5 bases). From germline, CDR1 is MNHNS and CDR2 SASEGT. The CDR3 spans 14 residues. V was clipped by 6 bases and J by 2 bases, with 13 bases between them. The CDR3 DNA follows: TGTGCCAGCAGAACGGACACAATCAACACTGAAGCTTTCTTT. Its translation: CASRTDTINTEAFF.

This chain links TRBV7-2 with TRBJ2-1, with TRBD2 matching 9 bases. The CDR3 contains 17 residues. Germline V lookup: CDR1 SGHTA, CDR2 FQGNSA. Losses at the gene ends were 4 bases for V and 2 bases for J; bases not matched to a gene: 9. The CDR3 DNA follows: TGTGCCAGCAGCTCGCCACCGAGCGGGAGGACCTACAATGAGCAGTTCTTC. Protein sequence: CASSSPPSGRTYNEQFF.